The 7 T cell receptor beta chains below were found in one sample sequenced in a study of human T cells and chemical hapten exposure. TCRdb re-called the RACE reads through MiXCR, storing one row per CDR3 protein. The sample carries about 46,000 distinct CDR3 sequences, around 4.1% recorded once. Described time point: healthy volunteer bleed at 2 weeks. The study extracted total RNA from unfractionated whole blood. The material sequenced was whole blood. Receptors originate from a female donor in good health. Some clones in this sample may be carry-over from other donors' samples.

This clonotype has a handful of counts. The chain recombines TRBV20-1 with TRBJ1-5, with 8 bases identical to TRBD1. The germline CDR1 and CDR2 sequences are DFQATT and SNEGSKA (reference sequence). The CDR3 sequence is 15 residues long. J gave up 3 bases and V 4 bases, and 8 bases lay outside the gene matches. The CDR3, as DNA: TGCAGTGCTAAGGACAGGGTATTACCCAATCAGCCCCAGCATTTT. Its translation is CSAKDRVLPNQPQHF.

This clonotype was observed many times. The rearrangement joins TRBV6-5 to TRBJ1-4; TRBD1 might be the D (6 bases). The CDR3 consists of 14 residues. V lost 4 bases, J lost 8 bases, and 14 bases lay in between. Germline CDR1 and CDR2: MNHEY and SVGAGI. CDR3 in DNA: TGTGCCAGCAGTTCCCCGGGGGGGGCGGAAAAACTGTTTTTT. Protein product: CASSSPGGAEKLFF.

This clonotype occurred many times. This chain links TRBV19 with TRBJ1-5; unclear D gene. Germline assignment: CDR1 LNHDA and CDR2 SQIVND (reference sequence). Trimming removed 7 bases from V and 3 bases from J, with 16 bases in between. CDR3 length equals 15 residues. The CDR3 loop is CASNDDLTVNQPQHF. In nucleotides, the CDR3 is TGTGCCAGTAACGACGACCTTACCGTCAATCAGCCCCAGCATTTT.

This clonotype was seen repeatedly, ten times or more. The chain employs TRBV9 and TRBJ1-4, with D possibly matching TRBD1 (5 bases). CDR1 is SGDLS, CDR2 YYNGEE, per germline. V was pared by 3 bases and J by 8 bases, with 14 bases between. CDR3 length: 14 amino acids. In DNA form, the CDR3 reads TGTGCCAGCAGCGCCGGGACCGCGTACGAAAAACTGTTTTTT. This codes for CASSAGTAYEKLFF.

The CDR3 DNA reads TGTGCCAGCAGGTCGCCAGGGGCGAGGGGACAGCCCCAGCATTTT. Translated, it gives CASRSPGARGQPQHF. This sequence joins TRBV6-2 or TRBV6-3 and TRBJ1-5, with a tentative D call TRBD1 (6 bases). CDR3 length: 15 amino acids. V was clipped by 6 bases and J by 7 bases, with 19 bases between them. Germline V CDR1 and CDR2: MNHEY, SVGEGT.

The chain recombines TRBV12-3 or TRBV12-4 with TRBJ1-1; D uncertain. Trimming cost V 3 bases and J 5 bases, with 16 bases left between them. CDR3 length: 15 residues. CDR3: CASSFKTQVKTEAFF. CDR3 sequence (DNA): TGTGCCAGCAGTTTCAAAACGCAAGTAAAAACTGAAGCTTTCTTT.

This clonotype was counted ten times or more. This rearrangement joins TRBV6-5 to TRBJ1-2, with a weak D call TRBD1 (5 bases). This CDR3 spans 18 amino acids. Between the trimmed V and J ends, which lost 0 bases and 4 bases, there was a span of 21 bases. Germline values: CDR1 MNHEY, CDR2 SVGAGI. CDR3 sequence reads: CASSYSIFRDGGGYGYTF. DNA for the CDR3: TGTGCCAGCAGTTACTCGATTTTTCGGGACGGGGGAGGCTATGGCTACACCTTC.